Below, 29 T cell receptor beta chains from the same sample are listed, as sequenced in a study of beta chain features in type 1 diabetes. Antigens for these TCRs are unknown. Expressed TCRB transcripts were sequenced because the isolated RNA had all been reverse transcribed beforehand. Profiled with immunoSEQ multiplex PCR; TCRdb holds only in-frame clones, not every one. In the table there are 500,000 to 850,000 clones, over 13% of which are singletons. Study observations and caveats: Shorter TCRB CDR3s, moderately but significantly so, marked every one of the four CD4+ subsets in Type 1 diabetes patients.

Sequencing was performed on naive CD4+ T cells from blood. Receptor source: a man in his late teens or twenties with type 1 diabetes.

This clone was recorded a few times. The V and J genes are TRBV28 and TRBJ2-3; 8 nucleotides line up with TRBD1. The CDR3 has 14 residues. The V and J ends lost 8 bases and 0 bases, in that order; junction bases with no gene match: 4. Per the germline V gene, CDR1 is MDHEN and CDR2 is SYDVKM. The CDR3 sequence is CASLYRGSTDTQYF. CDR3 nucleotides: TGTGCCAGCTTGTACAGGGGGAGCACAGATACGCAGTATTTT.

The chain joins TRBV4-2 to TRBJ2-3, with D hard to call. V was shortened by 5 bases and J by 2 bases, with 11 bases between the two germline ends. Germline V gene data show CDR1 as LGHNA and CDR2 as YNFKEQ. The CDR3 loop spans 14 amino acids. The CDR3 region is CASSSRQVTDTQYF. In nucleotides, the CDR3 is TGTGCCAGCAGCTCACGACAAGTCACAGATACGCAGTATTTT.

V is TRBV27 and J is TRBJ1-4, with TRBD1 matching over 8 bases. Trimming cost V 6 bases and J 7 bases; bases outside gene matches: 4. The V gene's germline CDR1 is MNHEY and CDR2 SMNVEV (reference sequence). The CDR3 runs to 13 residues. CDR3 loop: CASRQDRVEKLFF. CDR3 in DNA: TGTGCCAGCAGACAGGACAGGGTTGAAAAACTGTTTTTT.

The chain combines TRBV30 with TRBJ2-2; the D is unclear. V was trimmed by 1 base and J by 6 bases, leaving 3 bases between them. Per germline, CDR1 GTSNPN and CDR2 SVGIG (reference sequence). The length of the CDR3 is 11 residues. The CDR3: CAWSGSGELFF. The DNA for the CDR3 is TGTGCCTGGAGTGGGTCCGGGGAGCTGTTTTTT.

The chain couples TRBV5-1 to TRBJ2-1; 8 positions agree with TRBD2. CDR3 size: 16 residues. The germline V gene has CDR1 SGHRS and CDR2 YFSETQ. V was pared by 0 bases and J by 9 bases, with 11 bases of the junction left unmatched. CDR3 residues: CASSLGLAGGSGEQFF. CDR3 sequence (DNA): TGCGCCAGCAGCTTGGGGTTGGCGGGAGGAAGCGGTGAGCAGTTCTTC.

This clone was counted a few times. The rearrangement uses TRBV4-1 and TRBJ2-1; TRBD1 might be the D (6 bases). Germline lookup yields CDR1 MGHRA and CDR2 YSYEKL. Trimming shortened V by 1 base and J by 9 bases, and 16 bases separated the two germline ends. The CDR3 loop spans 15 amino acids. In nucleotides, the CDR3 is TGCGCCAGCAGCCAAGTGTTAGACAGGCTCGGTGAGCAGTTCTTC. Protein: CASSQVLDRLGEQFF.

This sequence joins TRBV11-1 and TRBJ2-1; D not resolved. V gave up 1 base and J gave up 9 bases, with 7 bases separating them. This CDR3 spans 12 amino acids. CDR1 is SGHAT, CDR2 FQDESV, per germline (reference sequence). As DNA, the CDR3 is TGTGCCAGCAGCTTAGATGTGAGTGAGCAGTTCTTC. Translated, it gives CASSLDVSEQFF.

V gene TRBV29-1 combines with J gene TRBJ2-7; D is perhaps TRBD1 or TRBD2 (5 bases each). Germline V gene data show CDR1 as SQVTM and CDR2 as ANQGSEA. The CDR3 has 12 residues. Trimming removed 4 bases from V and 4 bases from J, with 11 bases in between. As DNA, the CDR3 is TGCAGCGTTGCTAATTGGGGGTACGAGCAGTACTTC. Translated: CSVANWGYEQYF.

The CDR3 sequence is CASSSQGHNSPLHF. The CDR3 DNA reads as TGTGCCAGCAGCTCGCAGGGACACAATTCACCCCTCCACTTT. The rearrangement joins TRBV7-2 to TRBJ1-6; D may be TRBD1 (6 bases). Between the trimmed V and J ends, which lost 4 bases and 7 bases, there was a span of 11 bases. Per the germline V gene, CDR1 is SGHTA and CDR2 is FQGNSA. The length of the CDR3 is 14 residues.

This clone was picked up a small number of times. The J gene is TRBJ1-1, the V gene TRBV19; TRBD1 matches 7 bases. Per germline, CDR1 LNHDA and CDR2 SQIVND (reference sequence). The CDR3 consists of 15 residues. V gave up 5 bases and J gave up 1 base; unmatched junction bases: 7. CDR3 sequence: CASSPWTGQNTEAFF. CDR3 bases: TGTGCCAGTAGTCCGTGGACAGGTCAGAACACTGAAGCTTTCTTT.

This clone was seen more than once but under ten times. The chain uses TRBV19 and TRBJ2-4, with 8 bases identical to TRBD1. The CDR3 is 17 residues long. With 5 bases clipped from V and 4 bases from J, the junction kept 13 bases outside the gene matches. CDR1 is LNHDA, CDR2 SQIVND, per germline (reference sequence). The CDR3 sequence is CASSPSPRTGSKNIQYF. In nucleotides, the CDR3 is TGTGCCAGTAGTCCCTCTCCCCGGACAGGGAGTAAAAACATTCAGTACTTC.

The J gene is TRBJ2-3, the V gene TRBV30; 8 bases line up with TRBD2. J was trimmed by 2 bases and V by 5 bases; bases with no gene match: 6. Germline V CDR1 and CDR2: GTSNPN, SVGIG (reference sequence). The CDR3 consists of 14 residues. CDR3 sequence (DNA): TGTGCCTGGTCCCGGGGGGGCACCACAGATACGCAGTATTTT. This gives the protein CAWSRGGTTDTQYF.

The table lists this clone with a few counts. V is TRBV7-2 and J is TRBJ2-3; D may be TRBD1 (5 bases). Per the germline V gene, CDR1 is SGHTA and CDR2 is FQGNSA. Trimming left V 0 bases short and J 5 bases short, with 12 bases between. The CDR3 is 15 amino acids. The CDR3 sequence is CASSLAGQGIDTQYF. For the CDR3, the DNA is TGTGCCAGCAGCTTAGCGGGGCAGGGAATAGATACGCAGTATTTT.

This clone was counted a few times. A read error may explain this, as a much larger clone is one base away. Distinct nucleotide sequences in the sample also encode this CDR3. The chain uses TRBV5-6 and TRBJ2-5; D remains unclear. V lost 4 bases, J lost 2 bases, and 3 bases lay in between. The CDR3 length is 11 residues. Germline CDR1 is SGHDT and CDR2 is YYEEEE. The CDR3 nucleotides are TGTGCCAGCAGCCTACAAGAGACCCAGTACTTC. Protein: CASSLQETQYF.

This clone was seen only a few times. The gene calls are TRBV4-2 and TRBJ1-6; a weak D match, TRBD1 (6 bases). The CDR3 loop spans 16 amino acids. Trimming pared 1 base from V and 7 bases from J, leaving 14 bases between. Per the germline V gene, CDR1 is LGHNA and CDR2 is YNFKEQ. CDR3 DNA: TGTGCCAGCAGCCAAGTAGGGGCAGGGGAGAATTCACCCCTCCACTTT. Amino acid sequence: CASSQVGAGENSPLHF.

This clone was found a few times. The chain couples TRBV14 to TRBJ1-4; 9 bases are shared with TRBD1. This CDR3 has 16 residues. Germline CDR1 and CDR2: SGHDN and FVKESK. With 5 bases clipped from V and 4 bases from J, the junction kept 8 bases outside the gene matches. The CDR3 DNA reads TGTGCCAGCAGCTTATATACAGGGGGCATTAATGAAAAACTGTTTTTT. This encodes CASSLYTGGINEKLFF.

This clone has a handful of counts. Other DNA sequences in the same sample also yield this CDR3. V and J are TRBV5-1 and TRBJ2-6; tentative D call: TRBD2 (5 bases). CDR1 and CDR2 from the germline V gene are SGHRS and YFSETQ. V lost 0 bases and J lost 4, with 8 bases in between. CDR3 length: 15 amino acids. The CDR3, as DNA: TGCGCCAGCAGCTTGGCCGGGGTAGGGGCCAACGTCCTGACTTTC. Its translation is CASSLAGVGANVLTF.

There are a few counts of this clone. CDR3 in DNA: TGTGCCAGCAGCCTGGGCGCGGGGACAGGGGTTTATTCACCCCTCCACTTT. This gives the protein CASSLGAGTGVYSPLHF. J is TRBJ1-6 and V is TRBV28; 10 nucleotides line up with TRBD1. In germline, CDR1 is MDHEN, CDR2 SYDVKM. This CDR3 comprises 17 residues. The J segment lost 8 bases and the V segment lost 6 bases, leaving 13 bases of the junction unmatched. Full variable domain (missing parts from reference TRBV28 and TRBJ1-6): DVKVTQSSRYLVKRTGEKVFLECVQDMDHENMFWYRQDPGLGLRLIYFSYDVKMKEKGDIPEGYSVSREKKERFSLILESASTNQTSMYLCASSLGAGTGVYSPLHFGNGTRLTVT.

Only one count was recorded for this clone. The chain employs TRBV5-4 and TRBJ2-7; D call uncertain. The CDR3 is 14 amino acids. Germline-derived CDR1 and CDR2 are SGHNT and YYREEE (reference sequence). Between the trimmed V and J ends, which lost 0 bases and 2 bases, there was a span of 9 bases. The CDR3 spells CASSLGSGPYEQYF. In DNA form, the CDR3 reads TGTGCCAGCAGCTTGGGGTCCGGCCCCTACGAGCAGTACTTC. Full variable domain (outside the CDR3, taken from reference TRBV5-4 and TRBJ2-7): ETGVTQSPTHLIKTRGQQVTLRCSSQSGHNTVSWYQQALGQGPQFIFQYYREEENGRGNFPPRFSGLQFPNYSSELNVNALELDDSALYLCASSLGSGPYEQYFGPGTRLTVT.

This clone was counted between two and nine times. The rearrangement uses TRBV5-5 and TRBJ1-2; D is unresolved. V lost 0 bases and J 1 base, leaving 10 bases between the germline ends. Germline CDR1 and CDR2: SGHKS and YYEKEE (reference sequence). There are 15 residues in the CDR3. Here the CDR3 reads CASSLDPNRNYGYTF. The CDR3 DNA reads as TGTGCCAGCAGCTTGGACCCGAACCGTAACTATGGCTACACCTTC.

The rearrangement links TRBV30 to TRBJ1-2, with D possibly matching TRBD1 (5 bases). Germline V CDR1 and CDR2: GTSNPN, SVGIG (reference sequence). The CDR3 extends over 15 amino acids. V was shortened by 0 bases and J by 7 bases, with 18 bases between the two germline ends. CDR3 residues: CAWSVQLVGVGGYTF. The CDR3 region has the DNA TGTGCCTGGAGTGTACAGTTAGTGGGGGTCGGTGGCTACACCTTC.

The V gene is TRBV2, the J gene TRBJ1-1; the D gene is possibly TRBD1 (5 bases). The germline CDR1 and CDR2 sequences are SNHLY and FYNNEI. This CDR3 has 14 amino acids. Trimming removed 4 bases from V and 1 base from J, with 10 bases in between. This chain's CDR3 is CASSVTQGNTEAFF. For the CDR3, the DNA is TGTGCCAGCAGTGTGACTCAGGGGAACACTGAAGCTTTCTTT.

This CDR3 is CAWSVLLGYTF. For the CDR3, the DNA is TGTGCCTGGAGTGTATTGTTAGGCTACACCTTC. The rearrangement uses TRBV30 and TRBJ1-2; D is ambiguous. This CDR3 is built from 11 residues. The V end lost 0 bases, the J end lost 8 bases, and 7 bases lay between the germline ends. Looked up from germline, CDR1 is GTSNPN and CDR2 is SVGIG (reference sequence).

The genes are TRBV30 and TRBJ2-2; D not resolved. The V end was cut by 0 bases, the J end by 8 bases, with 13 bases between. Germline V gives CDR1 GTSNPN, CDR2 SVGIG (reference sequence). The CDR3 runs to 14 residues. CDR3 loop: CAWSVRSSFGELFF. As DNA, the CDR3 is TGTGCCTGGAGTGTGAGGTCCTCTTTTGGGGAGCTGTTTTTT.

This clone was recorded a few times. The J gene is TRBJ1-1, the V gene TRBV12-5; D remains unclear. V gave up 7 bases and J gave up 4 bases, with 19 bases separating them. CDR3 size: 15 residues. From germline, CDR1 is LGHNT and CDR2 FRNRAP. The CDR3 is CASALGPIGGTEAFF. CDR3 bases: TGTGCTAGTGCCTTGGGCCCTATAGGCGGCACTGAAGCTTTCTTT.

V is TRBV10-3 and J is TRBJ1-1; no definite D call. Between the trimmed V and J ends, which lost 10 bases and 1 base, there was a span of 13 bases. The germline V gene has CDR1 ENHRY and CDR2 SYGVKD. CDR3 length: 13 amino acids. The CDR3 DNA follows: TGTGCCACCGAGATTGACCGGAACACTGAAGCTTTCTTT. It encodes CATEIDRNTEAFF.

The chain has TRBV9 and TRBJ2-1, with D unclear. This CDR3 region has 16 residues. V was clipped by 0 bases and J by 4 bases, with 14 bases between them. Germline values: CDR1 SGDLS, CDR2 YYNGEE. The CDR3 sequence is CASSVDPGETYNEQFF. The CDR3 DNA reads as TGTGCCAGCAGCGTAGACCCAGGAGAGACGTACAATGAGCAGTTCTTC.

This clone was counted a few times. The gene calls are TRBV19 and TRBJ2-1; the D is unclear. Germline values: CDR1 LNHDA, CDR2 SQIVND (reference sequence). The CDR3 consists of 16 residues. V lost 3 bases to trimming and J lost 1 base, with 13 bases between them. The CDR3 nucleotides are TGTGCCAGTAGTATCTTGTTCCCCACGTCCTACAATGAGCAGTTCTTC. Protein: CASSILFPTSYNEQFF. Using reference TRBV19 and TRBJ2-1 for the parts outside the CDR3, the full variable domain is DGGITQSPKYLFRKEGQNVTLSCEQNLNHDAMYWYRQDPGQGLRLIYYSQIVNDFQKGDIAEGYSVSREKKESFPLTVTSAQKNPTAFYLCASSILFPTSYNEQFFGPGTRLTVL.

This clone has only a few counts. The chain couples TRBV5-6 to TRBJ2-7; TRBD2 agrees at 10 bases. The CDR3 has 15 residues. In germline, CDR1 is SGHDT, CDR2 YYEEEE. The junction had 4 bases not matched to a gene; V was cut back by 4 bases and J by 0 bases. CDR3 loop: CASSPGLASSYEQYF. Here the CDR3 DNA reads TGTGCCAGCAGCCCGGGACTAGCGAGCTCCTACGAGCAGTACTTC.